Below, 11 T cell receptor beta chains from the same sample are listed, as sequenced in a study of blood T cells in healthy people across ages. Then a second PCR, running about 7 to 11 cycles, was carried out with a sample-barcoded 5' primer and a J-beta primer mix. TCRdb passed the 5' RACE reads through MiXCR, listing each CDR3 protein once. The table includes about 380,000 distinct CDR3 sequences, approximately 51% detected once. The specimen sequenced was blood. Receptors were obtained from a man aged 60-69 years in good health.

This clonotype was seen ten or more times. The chain is built from TRBV29-1 and TRBJ2-3; tentative D call: TRBD2 (5 bases). The CDR3 length is 12 residues. Germline CDR1 and CDR2: SQVTM and ANQGSEA. V was cut by 7 bases and J by 0 bases, with 8 bases left in between. CDR3 region: CSERTSTDTQYF. CDR3 sequence (DNA): TGCAGCGAGCGGACCAGCACAGATACGCAGTATTTT.

This chain uses TRBV5-4 with TRBJ1-2; TRBD1 agrees at 7 bases. The ends lost 4 bases at V and 4 bases at J; junction bases unmatched: 13. CDR3 length: 16 amino acids. CDR1 and CDR2 (germline): SGHNT, YYREEE (reference sequence). In nucleotides, the CDR3 is TGTGCCAGCAGCACCTATTCGACAGGGCGCACCTATGGCTACACCTTC. Its translation: CASSTYSTGRTYGYTF.

The sample holds a few counts of this clonotype. J is TRBJ2-4 and V is TRBV2, with D maybe TRBD2 (6 bases). The CDR3 spans 16 residues. Germline V CDR1 and CDR2: SNHLY, FYNNEI. V lost 4 bases and J 1 base, leaving 14 bases between the germline ends. This chain's CDR3 is CASSVHSRGAKNIQYF. In DNA, the CDR3 is TGTGCCAGCAGTGTCCATTCCCGGGGGGCCAAAAACATTCAGTACTTC.

This clonotype was observed a single time. The chain is built from TRBV7-2 and TRBJ2-7, with 9 bases identical to TRBD1. Looked up from germline, CDR1 is SGHTA and CDR2 is FQGNSA. With 6 bases clipped from V and 3 bases from J, the junction kept 9 bases outside the gene matches. The CDR3 covers 15 residues. This CDR3 reads CASRETGGKVYEQYF. CDR3 bases: TGTGCCAGCAGAGAAACAGGGGGCAAGGTCTACGAGCAGTACTTC.

This clonotype was counted between two and nine times. The genes are TRBV2 and TRBJ2-5; 7 bases agree with TRBD1. V lost 6 bases to trimming and J lost 2 bases; unmatched junction nucleotides: 9. CDR3 length: 15 residues. Germline V lookup: CDR1 SNHLY, CDR2 FYNNEI. The CDR3 sequence: CASRLTGVPQETQYF. The CDR3 DNA sequence: TGTGCCAGCAGACTTACAGGGGTCCCTCAAGAGACCCAGTACTTC.

This clonotype was found once. V gene TRBV6-5 combines with J gene TRBJ2-5, with D perhaps matching TRBD1 (6 bases). Trimming removed 7 bases at V and 7 bases at J, with 19 bases between. CDR1 MNHEY and CDR2 SVGAGI come from the germline V gene. This CDR3 is built from 14 residues. The DNA for the CDR3 is TGTGCCAGCACCAACCCAGGGGTCCTTGGGACCCAGTACTTC. Protein: CASTNPGVLGTQYF.

V gene TRBV28 combines with J gene TRBJ2-5, with 9 bases that match TRBD1. In germline, CDR1 is MDHEN, CDR2 SYDVKM. This CDR3 contains 14 residues. V lost 8 bases and J lost 5; bases outside the gene matches: 9. CDR3 region: CASYEGTGKETQYF. The CDR3 DNA is TGTGCCAGCTATGAGGGGACAGGGAAGGAGACCCAGTACTTC.

This clonotype has only a few counts. The rearrangement uses TRBV21-1 and TRBJ2-3; the table calls TRBD2, which could not be checked here. TRBV21-1 is annotated as a pseudogene. The CDR3 spans 18 residues. CDR3 DNA sequence: TGTGCCAGCAGCAAACGGGGGTCCCTTTTTCCCTACACAGATACGCAGTATTTT. This translates into CASSKRGSLFPYTDTQYF.

The V gene is TRBV4-2, the J gene TRBJ2-1, with 7 bases fitting TRBD2. TRBJ2-7 matches the DNA end more closely, so the J call is doubtful. The CDR3 is 13 residues long. Germline assignment: CDR1 LGHNA and CDR2 YNFKEQ. DNA of the CDR3: TGTGCCAGCAGCCGGGAAGCGGGAAATGAGCAGTACTTC. This translates into CASSREAGNEQYF.

The chain uses TRBV10-3 and TRBJ1-2; D might be TRBD1 (6 bases). V was clipped by 4 bases and J by 6 bases, with 15 bases between them. This CDR3 has 14 amino acids. The V gene's germline CDR1 is ENHRY and CDR2 SYGVKD. CDR3 loop: CAISGSRGDNGYTF. The CDR3 nucleotides are TGTGCCATCAGTGGTTCCAGGGGTGACAATGGCTACACCTTC.

The chain joins TRBV7-9 to TRBJ2-3; TRBD2 might be the D (6 bases). Germline V gene data show CDR1 as SEHNR and CDR2 as FQNEAQ (reference sequence). The length of the CDR3 is 14 residues. V gave up 5 bases and J gave up 0 bases, with 9 bases separating them. The CDR3 here is CASSREESTDTQYF. CDR3 DNA sequence: TGTGCCAGCAGCAGGGAGGAAAGCACAGATACGCAGTATTTT.